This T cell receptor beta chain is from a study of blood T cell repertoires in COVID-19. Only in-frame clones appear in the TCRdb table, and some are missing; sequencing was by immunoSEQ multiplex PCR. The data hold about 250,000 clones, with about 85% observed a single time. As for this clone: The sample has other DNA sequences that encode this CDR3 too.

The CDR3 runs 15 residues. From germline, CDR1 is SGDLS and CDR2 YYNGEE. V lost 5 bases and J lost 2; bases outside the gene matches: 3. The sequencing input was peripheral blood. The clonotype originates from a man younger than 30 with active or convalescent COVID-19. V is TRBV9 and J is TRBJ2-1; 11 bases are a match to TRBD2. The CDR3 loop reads CASSATSGTYNEQFF. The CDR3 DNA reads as TGTGCCAGCAGTGCGACTAGCGGGACCTACAATGAGCAGTTCTTC.